These T cell receptor beta chains were read from a single sample in a study of blood T cell repertoires in COVID-19. The assay was immunoSEQ multiplex PCR, and TCRdb's table has in-frame clones only and misses some. The table shows 130,000 or so clones, with about 85% occurring only once. Sample: peripheral blood. The receptors were gathered from a human donor in a cohort sampled during active COVID-19. The CDR3 runs from the conserved cysteine through the conserved F or W. D genes are given only for firm matches. Clone sizes are given selectively: once, few, many, or a class where the clone is expanded.

V	D	size	J	CDR3	DNA
TRBV7-9	TRBD1	.	TRBJ2-6	CASSLQGAGANVLTF	TGTGCCAGCAGCCTCCAGGGGGCTGGGGCCAACGTCCTGACTTTC
TRBV18	TRBD2	.	TRBJ2-1	CASSPGLAGGTRREQFF	TGTGCCAGCTCACCGGGACTAGCGGGAGGGACGCGGCGTGAGCAGTTCTTC
TRBV3-1/TRBV3-2	TRBD1	.	TRBJ1-3	CASSHGTGSGNTIYF	TGTGCCAGCAGCCACGGGACAGGCTCTGGAAACACCATATATTTT
TRBV7-9	.	.	TRBJ1-2	CASSLNGDIYGYTF	TGTGCCAGCAGCTTGAACGGGGATATCTATGGCTACACCTTC
TRBV19	.	.	TRBJ1-5	CASSMVGSSNQPQHF	TGTGCCAGTAGTATGGTTGGCAGTTCAAATCAGCCCCAGCATTTT
TRBV19	.	.	TRBJ1-5	CASSIGQAINQPQHF	TGTGCCAGTAGTATAGGACAGGCAATCAATCAGCCCCAGCATTTT
TRBV2	TRBD1	once	TRBJ2-7	CASSGGQGAYEQYF	TGTGCCAGCAGTGGGGGACAGGGGGCCTACGAGCAGTACTTC
TRBV7-7	.	.	TRBJ2-2	CASSSGTRWLAGELFF	TGTGCTAGCAGCTCCGGGACTCGATGGTTGGCCGGGGAGCTGTTTTTT
TRBV5-1	TRBD1	.	TRBJ2-2	CASSYRDSYTGELFF	TGCGCCAGCAGCTACCGGGACAGCTACACCGGGGAGCTGTTTTTT
TRBV5-1	.	.	TRBJ2-7	CASRPEAGLTLVEQYF	TGCGCCAGCAGGCCGGAGGCCGGCCTGACCCTGGTCGAGCAGTACTTC
TRBV6-5	TRBD1	.	TRBJ1-2	CASNDRGYGYTF	TGTGCCAGCAACGACAGGGGCTATGGCTACACCTTC
TRBV9	TRBD1	once	TRBJ1-5	CASSAIQGTGGGQPQHF	TGTGCCAGCAGCGCGATCCAGGGGACAGGGGGCGGACAGCCCCAGCATTTT
TRBV10-3	.	once	TRBJ2-1	CAIRDRPYNEQFF	TGTGCCATCAGGGACAGACCTTACAATGAGCAGTTCTTC
TRBV7-7	TRBD1	few	TRBJ1-6	CASSESTGGSPLHF	TGTGCTAGCAGCGAATCGACAGGGGGTTCACCCCTCCACTTT
TRBV15	.	.	TRBJ2-5	CATSRPFDGIGETQYF	TGTGCCACCAGCAGACCCTTCGACGGTATCGGGGAGACCCAGTACTTC
TRBV6-5	.	.	TRBJ2-7	CASSRGRWDYEQYF	TGTGCCAGCAGCCGGGGTAGGTGGGACTACGAGCAGTACTTC
TRBV9	.	few	TRBJ2-2	CASSAQTTGELFF	TGTGCCAGCAGCGCACAGACCACCGGGGAGCTGTTTTTT
TRBV30	.	.	TRBJ1-1	CAWIEANTEAFF	TGTGCCTGGATTGAGGCTAACACTGAAGCTTTCTTT
TRBV19	TRBD1	.	TRBJ2-2	CSTGVVGGELFF	TGTTCGACAGGGGTGGTCGGTGGGGAGCTGTTTTTT
TRBV19	TRBD1	.	TRBJ1-5	CASRTGLYSNQPQHF	TGTGCCAGTAGGACAGGGCTGTATAGCAATCAGCCCCAGCATTTT
TRBV25-1	.	once	TRBJ2-1	CATGGQAYNEQFF	TGTGCCACCGGCGGGCAGGCCTACAATGAGCAGTTCTTC
TRBV5-4	TRBD1	.	TRBJ2-4	CASSGDRGPKNIQYF	TGTGCCAGCAGCGGTGACAGGGGGCCCAAAAACATTCAGTACTTC
TRBV6-5	.	.	TRBJ1-2	CASTPGEYYGYTF	TGTGCCAGCACTCCAGGGGAGTACTATGGCTACACCTTC
TRBV6-2/TRBV6-3	.	.	TRBJ2-7	CASSRGDHYEQYF	TGTGCCAGCAGCCGGGGCGATCACTACGAGCAGTACTTC
TRBV19	TRBD2	few	TRBJ2-1	CASSTGLAGALRNEQFF	TGTGCCAGTAGTACCGGACTAGCGGGAGCTCTTCGCAATGAGCAGTTCTTC
TRBV5-4	.	few	TRBJ2-1	CASSYTGTDEQFF	TGTGCCAGCAGCTACACAGGGACGGATGAGCAGTTCTTC
TRBV28	.	.	TRBJ2-7	CASSSNYEQYF	TGTGCCAGCAGTTCAAACTACGAGCAGTACTTC
TRBV6-2/TRBV6-3	TRBD2	.	TRBJ2-5	CASSLQALAGVGETQYF	TGTGCCAGCAGTCTTCAGGCACTAGCGGGAGTCGGTGAGACCCAGTACTTC